This T cell receptor (beta chain) was obtained from a study of blood T cell repertoires in COVID-19. Looking at the study overall: Specimens from acute and convalescent COVID-19 originated in the United States, Italy and Spain.

Trimming cost V 8 bases and J 3 bases, with 16 bases left between them. Germline lookup yields CDR1 GTSNPN and CDR2 SVGIG (reference sequence). CDR3 length: 13 residues. Methods used by the authors: Amplification from reference gene primers served as the basis for estimated nucleated cell counts. Repertoires were generated with immunoSEQ multiplex PCR, while TCRdb's copy carries only in-frame clones and drops some. V and J calls and clone size follow that table, whereas D and trimming were derived from the DNA. This table holds a few hundred thousand clones, roughly 87% found once. The study recruited people aged roughly 18 to 89 years across about two dozen US areas. Clinical history reported by participants formed the basis on which cohorts were assigned.

This TCR was recovered from a woman aged 25 to 39 who had recovered from COVID-19. The source material was PBMCs or T cells enriched from blood (not recorded which). V gene TRBV30 combines with J gene TRBJ1-1; D may be TRBD1 (6 bases). The CDR3 region has the DNA TGTGCCGGACAGTCCGGGGAGTACACTGAAGCTTTCTTT. Translated: CAGQSGEYTEAFF.